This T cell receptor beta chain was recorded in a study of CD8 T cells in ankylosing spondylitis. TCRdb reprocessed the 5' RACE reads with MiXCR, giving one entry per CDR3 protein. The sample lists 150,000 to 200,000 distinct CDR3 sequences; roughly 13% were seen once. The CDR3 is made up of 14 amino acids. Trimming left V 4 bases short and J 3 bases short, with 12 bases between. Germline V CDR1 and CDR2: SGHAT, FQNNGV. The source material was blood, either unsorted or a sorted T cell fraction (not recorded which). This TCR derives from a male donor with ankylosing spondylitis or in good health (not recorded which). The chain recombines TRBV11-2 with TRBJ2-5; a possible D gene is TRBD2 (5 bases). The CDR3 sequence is CASSSWSGKETQYF. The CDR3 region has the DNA TGTGCCAGCAGCTCCTGGTCGGGGAAAGAGACCCAGTACTTC.